The text below deals with one TCR beta chain. These data originate in a study of T cell changes during pregnancy in multiple sclerosis. Germline V gives CDR1 SNHLY, CDR2 FYNNEI. The CDR3 extends over 14 amino acids. TCRdb's table, derived via immunoSEQ multiplex PCR, lists solely in-frame clones and lacks some. The sample has tens of thousands of clones, 90% to 95% seen once; the top ten hold about 0.45%. The chain has TRBV2 and TRBJ2-4; tentatively, D is TRBD2 (6 bases). Sequenced here: CD4+ T cells from peripheral blood mononuclear cells, sampled before pregnancy. This sequence was found in a female donor with multiple sclerosis, enrolled in a pregnancy study. CDR3 amino acids: CAGRGLMGKNIQYF. The CDR3 bases are TGTGCGGGAAGGGGACTTATGGGCAAAAACATTCAGTACTTC.